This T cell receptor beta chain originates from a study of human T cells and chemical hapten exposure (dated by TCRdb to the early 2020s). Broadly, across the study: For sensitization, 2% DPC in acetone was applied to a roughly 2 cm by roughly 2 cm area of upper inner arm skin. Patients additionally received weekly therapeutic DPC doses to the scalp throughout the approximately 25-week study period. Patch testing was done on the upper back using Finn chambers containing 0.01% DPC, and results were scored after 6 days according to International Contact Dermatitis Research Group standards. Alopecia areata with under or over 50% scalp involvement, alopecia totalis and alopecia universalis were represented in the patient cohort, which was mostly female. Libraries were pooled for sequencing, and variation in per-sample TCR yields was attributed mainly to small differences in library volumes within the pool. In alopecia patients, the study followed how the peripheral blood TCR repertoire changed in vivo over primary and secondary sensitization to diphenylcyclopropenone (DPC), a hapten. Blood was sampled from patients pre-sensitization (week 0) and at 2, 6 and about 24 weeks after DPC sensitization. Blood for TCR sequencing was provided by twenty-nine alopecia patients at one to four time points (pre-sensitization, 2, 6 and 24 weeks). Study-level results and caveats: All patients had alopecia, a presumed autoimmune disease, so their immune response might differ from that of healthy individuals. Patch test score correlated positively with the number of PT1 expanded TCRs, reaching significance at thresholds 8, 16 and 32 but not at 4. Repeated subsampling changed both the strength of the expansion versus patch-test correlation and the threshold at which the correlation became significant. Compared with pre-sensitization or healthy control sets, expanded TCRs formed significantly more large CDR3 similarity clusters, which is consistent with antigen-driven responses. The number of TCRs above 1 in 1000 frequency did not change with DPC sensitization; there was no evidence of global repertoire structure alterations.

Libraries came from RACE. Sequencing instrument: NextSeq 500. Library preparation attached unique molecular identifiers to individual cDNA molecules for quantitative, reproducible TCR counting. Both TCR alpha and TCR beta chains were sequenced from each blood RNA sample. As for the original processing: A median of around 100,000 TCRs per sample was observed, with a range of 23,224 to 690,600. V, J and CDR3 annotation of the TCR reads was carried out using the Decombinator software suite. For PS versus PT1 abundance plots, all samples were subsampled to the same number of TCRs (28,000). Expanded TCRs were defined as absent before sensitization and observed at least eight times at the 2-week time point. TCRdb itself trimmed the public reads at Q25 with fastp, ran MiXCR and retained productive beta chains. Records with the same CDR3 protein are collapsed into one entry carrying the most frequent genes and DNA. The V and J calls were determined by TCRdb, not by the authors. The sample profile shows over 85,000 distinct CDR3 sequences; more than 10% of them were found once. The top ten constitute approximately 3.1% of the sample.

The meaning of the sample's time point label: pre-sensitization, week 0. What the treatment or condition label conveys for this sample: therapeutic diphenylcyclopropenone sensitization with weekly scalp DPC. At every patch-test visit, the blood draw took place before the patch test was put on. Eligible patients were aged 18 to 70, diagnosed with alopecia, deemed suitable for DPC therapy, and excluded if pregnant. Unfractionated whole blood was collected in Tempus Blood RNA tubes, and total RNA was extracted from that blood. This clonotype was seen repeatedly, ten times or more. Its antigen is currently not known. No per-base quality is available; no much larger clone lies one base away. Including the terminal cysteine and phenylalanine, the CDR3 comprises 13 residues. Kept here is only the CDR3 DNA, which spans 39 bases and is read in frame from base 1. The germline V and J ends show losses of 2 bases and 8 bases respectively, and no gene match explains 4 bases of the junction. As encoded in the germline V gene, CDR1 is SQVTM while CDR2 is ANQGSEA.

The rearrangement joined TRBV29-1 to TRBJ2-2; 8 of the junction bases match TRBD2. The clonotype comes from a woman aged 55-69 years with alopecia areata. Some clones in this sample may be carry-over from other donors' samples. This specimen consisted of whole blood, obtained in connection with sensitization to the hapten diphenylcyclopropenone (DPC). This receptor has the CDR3 CSVEWASGGELFF. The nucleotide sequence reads TGCAGCGTTGAATGGGCTAGCGGGGGGGAGCTGTTTTTT.